This T cell receptor (beta chain) was observed in a study of T cell clonotyping in hematopoietic cell transplantation. Using immunoSEQ multiplex PCR, the repertoire was profiled, and TCRdb retains in-frame clones only, with some absent. This sample yields thousands of clones, of which about two thirds are seen a single time; over 20% belongs to the top ten. Regarding the study as a whole: Broader posttransplant TCR repertoire diversity was predicted by graft donor and pretransplant recipient Inverse Simpson Index values. Recipient TCR diversity dropped after transplant; expanded clonotypes rose from day 30 to 180.

Concerning this clone itself: Antigen: not known.

CDR1 SEHNR and CDR2 FQNEAQ come from the germline V gene (reference sequence). The CDR3 covers 15 residues. The V and J ends lost 0 bases and 0 bases respectively, with 7 bases between them. This chain joins TRBV7-9 and TRBJ2-3; D unresolved. This material consisted of PBMCs, taken 100 days after allogeneic stem cell transplant. The TCR originated in a female patient aged 50-65 years who had an allogeneic stem cell transplant, so the T cells may come from the graft donor. Some clones in this sample may be carry-over from other donors' samples. CDR3 DNA sequence: TGTGCCAGCAGCTTAGCGGGGTCAAGCACAGATACGCAGTATTTT. Translation gives CASSLAGSSTDTQYF.